The source of this TCR beta chain is a study of graft-versus-host responses after intestinal transplantation. Study-wide context: Multivisceral, liver-intestinal, or isolated intestinal grafts were transplanted into recipients. The study's findings and limits: Within the allografts of patients who had graft-donor T cell macrochimerism, graft-versus-host to host-versus-graft clonal ratios were high.

Profiling relied on immunoSEQ multiplex PCR, and the TCRdb table lists in-frame clones only, not all of them. Here the sample spans 100,000 to 140,000 clones, 87% being singletons. There are a few counts of this clone. Its antigen remains unknown. Trimming left V 0 bases short and J 2 bases short, with 18 bases between. The CDR3 has 18 amino acids. Germline values: CDR1 SEHNR, CDR2 FQNEAQ (reference sequence). This material consisted of unstimulated CD4+ T cells sorted from spleen or lymph node cells, taken before transplant. The receptor was derived from a human donor who was the organ donor for an intestinal transplant. The genes are TRBV7-9 and TRBJ2-3, with D unresolved. The CDR3 sequence: CASSLAAWQRETTDTQYF. Written as DNA, the CDR3 is TGTGCCAGCAGCTTAGCGGCCTGGCAGCGAGAGACCACAGATACGCAGTATTTT. Full variable domain (remainder filled in from reference TRBV7-9 and TRBJ2-3): DTGVSQNPRHKITKRGQNVTFRCDPISEHNRLYWYRQTLGQGPEFLTYFQNEAQLEKSRLLSDRFSAERPKGSFSTLEIQRTEQGDSAMYLCASSLAAWQRETTDTQYFGPGTRLTVL.